The 5 T cell receptor beta chains below all came from one sample that was sequenced in a study of graft-versus-host responses after intestinal transplantation. Here immunoSEQ multiplex PCR was the method, and the copy in TCRdb shows in-frame clones only, minus some. In the table there are tens of thousands of clones, about 95% of which are singletons. This material consisted of PBMCs, taken 16 days after intestinal transplant. The receptors here all came from a human patient who received an intestinal transplant, so some T cells may come from the graft donor.

The J gene is TRBJ2-3, the V gene TRBV27; no clear D gene. The CDR3 extends over 14 amino acids. The V gene lost 2 bases and the J gene lost 4 bases, with 10 bases spanning the gap. Germline V gives CDR1 MNHEY, CDR2 SMNVEV (reference sequence). The CDR3 DNA reads TGTGCCAGCAGTTTACGTCCATCGGCAGATACGCAGTATTTT. Its protein product is CASSLRPSADTQYF.

The chain has TRBV6-4 and TRBJ2-1; D may match TRBD1 or TRBD2 (5 bases each). The CDR3 runs 13 residues. Germline V gives CDR1 MRHNA, CDR2 SNTAGT. The germline V and J ends were trimmed by 3 bases and 12 bases, with 15 bases remaining between them. DNA of the CDR3: TGTGCCAGCAGTGAAGTGGGGACCCGCCTGCAGTTCTTC. Its translation is CASSEVGTRLQFF.

The rearrangement joins TRBV6-1 to TRBJ2-2; D is unclear. Trimming pared 10 bases from V and 3 bases from J, leaving 12 bases between. The CDR3 extends over 13 amino acids. Germline V gene lookup returns CDR1 MNHNS and CDR2 SASEGT. CDR3 residues: CAKRDGDTGELFF. DNA for the CDR3: TGTGCCAAAAGGGATGGCGACACCGGGGAGCTGTTTTTT.

This chain's CDR3 is CASSLAGAYEQYF. The CDR3 bases are TGTGCCAGCTCACTAGCGGGAGCCTACGAGCAGTACTTC. The chain recombines TRBV18 with TRBJ2-7; 9 bases match TRBD2. After removal of 4 bases from V and 2 bases from J, the junction contained 0 bases not matched to a gene. CDR1 is KGHSH and CDR2 is LQKENI in the germline V gene. CDR3 size: 13 residues.

The V and J genes are TRBV14 and TRBJ2-7, with D possibly matching TRBD1 (6 bases). CDR1 and CDR2 from the germline V gene are SGHDN and FVKESK. Trimming pared 1 base from V and 2 bases from J, leaving 9 bases between. The CDR3 extends over 14 amino acids. CDR3 nucleotides: TGTGCCAGCAGCCAAGGGGACATCCCCTACGAGCAGTACTTC. Translated: CASSQGDIPYEQYF.